The next 13 T cell receptor beta chains were all read from a single sample in a study of T cells after yellow fever vaccination. In TCRdb, the 5' RACE reads were re-called with MiXCR into one record per CDR3 protein. The sample holds tens of thousands of distinct CDR3 sequences; roughly 8% are singletons and the top ten take less than 50%. The material was CD8+ T cells sorted from PBMCs, obtained on the day of the yellow fever booster vaccination. The origin of the receptors is a man aged 25 to 40 who received the YFV17D yellow fever vaccine.

The chain recombines TRBV7-9 with TRBJ2-7, with D perhaps TRBD2 (5 bases). V lost 5 bases and J lost 6, with 14 bases in between. CDR3 length: 13 amino acids. Germline assignment: CDR1 SEHNR and CDR2 FQNEAQ (reference sequence). This CDR3 reads CASSGGGWSEQYF. The CDR3, as DNA: TGTGCCAGCAGCGGCGGAGGTTGGTCCGAGCAGTACTTC.

In its sample, this clonotype was seen a few times. The rearrangement uses TRBV4-3 and TRBJ2-5; 11 bases align to TRBD2. Trimming cost V 1 base and J 3 bases; bases outside gene matches: 1. CDR3 length equals 15 residues. CDR1 is LGHNA, CDR2 YSLEER, per germline. The DNA for the CDR3 is TGCGCCAGCAGCCAAGGACTAGCGGGGAAAGAGACCCAGTACTTC. This codes for CASSQGLAGKETQYF.

This clonotype was picked up many times. The chain carries TRBV7-9 and TRBJ2-7, with TRBD1 matching over 8 bases. The V gene's germline CDR1 is SEHNR and CDR2 FQNEAQ (reference sequence). J lost 4 bases, V lost 8 bases, and 4 bases had no gene match. There are 12 residues in the CDR3. The CDR3 nucleotides are TGTGCCAGCTTGGGACAGGATTACGAGCAGTACTTC. Protein sequence: CASLGQDYEQYF.

This clonotype was seen ten or more times. The V call is TRBV15, the J call TRBJ2-1; D may be TRBD2 (6 bases). This CDR3 comprises 13 residues. Germline CDR1 LNHNV, CDR2 YYDKDF (reference sequence). Trimming cost V 6 bases and J 9 bases, with 15 bases left between them. The CDR3, as DNA: TGTGCCACCAGGACTGGGACTTCTGTTGAGCAGTTCTTC. It yields the protein CATRTGTSVEQFF.

This clonotype has more than one count but fewer than ten. The chain recombines TRBV7-9 with TRBJ2-7, with D perhaps given as TRBD1 or TRBD2 (5 bases each). The length of the CDR3 is 15 residues. Per germline, CDR1 SEHNR and CDR2 FQNEAQ (reference sequence). V lost 7 bases to trimming and J lost 0 bases, with 16 bases between them. CDR3 sequence reads: CASTRSRDGSYEQYF. In DNA form, the CDR3 reads TGTGCCAGCACCAGAAGTCGGGACGGCTCCTACGAGCAGTACTTC.

This clonotype was detected a few times. The chain links TRBV7-8 to TRBJ2-1, with TRBD2 identical over 8 bases. This CDR3 is 16 amino acids long. V gave up 0 bases and J gave up 9 bases; unmatched junction bases: 10. The V gene's germline CDR1 is SGHVS and CDR2 FQNEAQ. The CDR3 here is CASSLASGSGSVEQFF. DNA for the CDR3: TGTGCCAGCAGCTTAGCTAGTGGCAGCGGGAGTGTTGAGCAGTTCTTC.

The table lists this clonotype with a few counts. This rearrangement joins TRBV5-1 to TRBJ2-3; D is uncertain. Germline V lookup: CDR1 SGHRS, CDR2 YFSETQ. Trimming took off 0 bases at V and 6 bases at J, with 8 bases between the two ends. CDR3 length: 13 residues. CDR3 nucleotide sequence: TGCGCCAGCAGCTTGGAAAGTTCGGATACGCAGTATTTT. This translates into CASSLESSDTQYF.

At least ten counts were recorded for this clonotype. The J gene is TRBJ2-7, the V gene TRBV4-1; perhaps TRBD1 as D (6 bases). The CDR3 runs 14 residues. Germline loops: CDR1 MGHRA, CDR2 YSYEKL. Trimming stripped 1 base from V and 5 bases from J, with 12 bases between. CDR3 in DNA: TGCGCCAGCAGCCAAGCCACAGGGTTCCACGAGCAGTACTTC. It translates to CASSQATGFHEQYF.

J is TRBJ2-3 and V is TRBV6-5, with D unclear. Germline V gene sequence: CDR1 MNHEY, CDR2 SVGAGI. The CDR3 has 16 amino acids. The V and J ends lost 2 bases and 2 bases respectively, with 14 bases between them. The CDR3 is CASSYNPSSTTDTQYF. The CDR3 DNA sequence: TGTGCCAGCAGTTACAATCCCTCGTCGACCACAGATACGCAGTATTTT.

The gene calls are TRBV20-1 and TRBJ2-1, with TRBD2 as a possible D gene (5 bases). Germline CDR1 is DFQATT and CDR2 is SNEGSKA (reference sequence). The V and J ends lost 3 bases and 4 bases respectively, with 13 bases between them. The CDR3 contains 14 residues. The CDR3 region has the DNA TGCAGTGCTAGTAGCGCTAACATTTACAATGAGCAGTTCTTC. Its protein is CSASSANIYNEQFF.

The sample holds one count of this clonotype. CDR3 sequence reads: CSVDARGINEQFF. DNA of the CDR3: TGCAGCGTTGATGCCCGGGGTATCAATGAGCAGTTCTTC. V usage is TRBV29-1 and J usage is TRBJ2-1, with D tentatively TRBD2 (5 bases). Germline V gene data show CDR1 as SQVTM and CDR2 as ANQGSEA. This CDR3 contains 13 residues. Deletions cut 3 bases from V and 6 bases from J, with 12 bases between.

This clonotype was detected only a few times. The chain uses TRBV25-1 and TRBJ2-5; no reliable D call. Germline V gene sequence: CDR1 MGHDK, CDR2 SYGVNS. The V end lost 3 bases, the J end lost 4 bases, and 9 bases lay between the germline ends. The CDR3 runs 13 residues. The CDR3 DNA sequence: TGTGCCAGCAGTGAGGGGAACAGAGAGACCCAGTACTTC. Translated: CASSEGNRETQYF.

The J gene is TRBJ1-5, the V gene TRBV6-5; D is unresolved. Germline loops: CDR1 MNHEY, CDR2 SVGAGI. The V and J ends lost 2 bases and 3 bases respectively, with 5 bases between them. This CDR3 has 13 residues. The CDR3 sequence: CASSYRANQPQHF. Here the CDR3 DNA reads TGTGCCAGCAGTTACAGGGCCAATCAGCCCCAGCATTTT.